This TCR beta chain was retrieved from a study of cytomegalovirus exposure and HLA in healthy donors. General study findings and limits: Excluded: some indistinguishable V segments such as TRBV6-2 and TRBV6-3.

The PCR used 60 Vbeta and 13 Jbeta primers. Sequencing was performed with immunoSEQ multiplex PCR; in TCRdb, only in-frame clones are kept and a portion is missing. The repertoire includes 140,000 or so clones, 65% to 80% of them detected once, and 1.5% to 2% sits in the top ten. Only a few counts were recorded for this clone. Its specificity is unknown. From germline, CDR1 is SGDLS and CDR2 YYNGEE. The CDR3 has 15 amino acids. Trimming cost V 2 bases and J 6 bases, with 17 bases left between them. The sequence was obtained from a woman aged 25 to 39 in good health and CMV-seronegative. The chain combines TRBV9 with TRBJ1-2, with a possible D match to TRBD1 (5 bases). Sample: PBMCs. CDR3 protein: CASSVVKGRVHGYTF. The CDR3 bases are TGTGCCAGCAGCGTCGTAAAGGGGAGGGTTCATGGCTACACCTTC.